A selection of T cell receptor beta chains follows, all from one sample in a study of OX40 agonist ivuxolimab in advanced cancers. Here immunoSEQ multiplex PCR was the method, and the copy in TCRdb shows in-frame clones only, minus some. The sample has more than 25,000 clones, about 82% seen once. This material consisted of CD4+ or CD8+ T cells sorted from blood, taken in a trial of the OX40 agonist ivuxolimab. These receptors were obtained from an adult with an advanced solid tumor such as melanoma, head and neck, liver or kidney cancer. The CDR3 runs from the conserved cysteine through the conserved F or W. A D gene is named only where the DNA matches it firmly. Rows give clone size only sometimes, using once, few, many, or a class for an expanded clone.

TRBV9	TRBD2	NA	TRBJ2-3	CASSAGTSGTDTQYF	TGTGCCAGCAGCGCGGGGACTAGCGGGACAGATACGCAGTATTTT
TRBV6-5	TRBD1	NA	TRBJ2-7	CASSYSLGQSTYEQYF	TGTGCCAGCAGTTACTCACTGGGACAGTCTACCTACGAGCAGTACTTC
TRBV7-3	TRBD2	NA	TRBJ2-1	CASSLVGGRLNEQFF	TGTGCCAGCAGCTTAGTGGGCGGGAGGCTCAATGAGCAGTTCTTC
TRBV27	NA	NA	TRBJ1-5	CASSPGRSNQPQHF	TGTGCCAGCAGTCCCGGACGTAGCAATCAGCCCCAGCATTTT
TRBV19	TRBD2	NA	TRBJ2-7	CASSAGLAGYEQYF	TGTGCCAGTAGTGCAGGACTAGCGGGCTACGAGCAGTACTTC
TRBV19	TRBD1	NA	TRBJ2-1	CASKSRDRFYNEQFF	TGTGCCAGTAAAAGCAGGGACAGGTTCTACAATGAGCAGTTCTTC
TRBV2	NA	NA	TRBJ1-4	CASSEDRVFEKLFF	TGTGCCAGCAGTGAAGACAGGGTTTTCGAAAAACTGTTTTTT
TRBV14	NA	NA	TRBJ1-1	CASSQEVGAWRMNTEAFF	TGTGCCAGCAGCCAAGAGGTAGGGGCCTGGCGGATGAACACTGAAGCTTTCTTT
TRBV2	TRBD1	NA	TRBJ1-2	CASSGPDRGFYGYTF	TGTGCCAGCAGTGGACCTGACAGGGGGTTCTATGGCTACACCTTC
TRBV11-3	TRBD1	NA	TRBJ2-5	CASSFHRGSETQYF	TGTGCCAGCAGCTTTCACAGGGGTTCAGAGACCCAGTACTTC
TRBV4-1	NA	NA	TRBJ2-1	CASSQVETRGMNEQFF	TGCGCCAGCAGCCAAGTTGAGACTCGCGGCATGAATGAGCAGTTCTTC
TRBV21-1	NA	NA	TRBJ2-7	CASSSLDGTDEQYF	TGTGCCAGCAGCAGCCTGGACGGAACTGACGAGCAGTACTTC
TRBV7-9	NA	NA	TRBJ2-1	CASISGQGNEQFF	TGTGCCAGCATCTCTGGCCAGGGCAATGAGCAGTTCTTC
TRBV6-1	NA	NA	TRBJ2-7	CASRPGPSYEQYF	TGTGCCAGCAGGCCAGGGCCCTCCTACGAGCAGTACTTC
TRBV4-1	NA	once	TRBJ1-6	CASSHGVGGPLNSPLHF	TGCGCCAGCAGCCATGGCGTCGGAGGGCCTCTCAATTCACCCCTCCACTTT
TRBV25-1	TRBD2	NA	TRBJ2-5	CASSEGLAGENETQYF	TGTGCCAGCAGTGAGGGACTAGCGGGAGAAAATGAGACCCAGTACTTC
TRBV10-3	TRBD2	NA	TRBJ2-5	CAISESGAGGETQYF	TGTGCCATCAGTGAGTCGGGTGCGGGAGGAGAGACCCAGTACTTC